Listed below are T cell receptor beta chains from one sample, sequenced in a study of OX40 agonist ivuxolimab in advanced cancers. Produced via immunoSEQ multiplex PCR; TCRdb's table is partial and in-frame only. The sample yields approximately 22,000 clones, approximately 87% seen once. The source was CD4+ or CD8+ T cells sorted from blood, collected in a trial of the OX40 agonist ivuxolimab. The receptor source for this set is an adult with an advanced solid tumor such as melanoma, head and neck, liver or kidney cancer. Both conserved end residues are part of each CDR3. D genes are given only for firm matches. Some rows have no size entry. The others give once, few or many, or a class for an expanded clone.

CDR3aa: CASSDSRQDGYTF
CDR3nt: TGTGCCAGCAGCGACTCCCGACAGGATGGCTACACCTTC
d_gene: .
abundance: .
j_gene: TRBJ1-2
v_gene: TRBV27

CDR3aa: CASSVFGSYNEQFF
CDR3nt: TGTGCCAGCAGCGTATTCGGCAGCTACAATGAGCAGTTCTTC
d_gene: .
abundance: .
j_gene: TRBJ2-1
v_gene: TRBV9

CDR3aa: CASSHQGNEQFF
CDR3nt: TGTGCCAGCAGTCACCAGGGCAATGAGCAGTTCTTC
d_gene: .
abundance: .
j_gene: TRBJ2-1
v_gene: TRBV7-9

CDR3aa: CASSIGTGGYEQYF
CDR3nt: TGTGCCAGCAGCATCGGGACAGGGGGCTACGAGCAGTACTTC
d_gene: TRBD1
abundance: .
j_gene: TRBJ2-7
v_gene: TRBV9

CDR3aa: CASSSHLAPEQYF
CDR3nt: TGTGCCAGCAGCTCACACCTTGCCCCCGAGCAGTACTTC
d_gene: .
abundance: .
j_gene: TRBJ2-7
v_gene: TRBV7-9

CDR3aa: CASSLTRPNTEAFF
CDR3nt: TGTGCCAGCAGTTTAACCCGCCCGAACACTGAAGCTTTCTTT
d_gene: .
abundance: .
j_gene: TRBJ1-1
v_gene: TRBV27

CDR3aa: CASSLEGIGAGGRGTQYF
CDR3nt: TGTGCCAGCAGCTTAGAGGGGATCGGAGCGGGGGGAAGGGGGACCCAGTACTTC
d_gene: TRBD2
abundance: .
j_gene: TRBJ2-5
v_gene: TRBV11-2

CDR3aa: CASSPGVAPEQYF
CDR3nt: TGTGCCAGCAGCCCCGGGGTAGCACCCGAGCAGTACTTC
d_gene: .
abundance: few
j_gene: TRBJ2-7
v_gene: TRBV7-9

CDR3aa: CASSYGVRFTDTQYF
CDR3nt: TGTGCCAGCAGTTACGGGGTGAGGTTCACAGATACGCAGTATTTT
d_gene: .
abundance: once
j_gene: TRBJ2-3
v_gene: TRBV6-5

CDR3aa: CASSLDAGRSNTEAFF
CDR3nt: TGTGCCAGCAGCTTAGATGCGGGGCGGTCGAACACTGAAGCTTTCTTT
d_gene: .
abundance: .
j_gene: TRBJ1-1
v_gene: TRBV7-8

CDR3aa: CASRSGASYNEQFF
CDR3nt: TGTGCCAGCAGAAGCGGGGCGTCCTACAATGAGCAGTTCTTC
d_gene: TRBD2
abundance: .
j_gene: TRBJ2-1
v_gene: TRBV6-1

CDR3aa: CASSEQGPFYGYTF
CDR3nt: TGTGCCAGCTCAGAACAGGGGCCCTTCTATGGCTACACCTTC
d_gene: TRBD1
abundance: once
j_gene: TRBJ1-2
v_gene: TRBV6-6

CDR3aa: CASSLSLGEKLFF
CDR3nt: TGTGCCAGCAGCTTATCGTTGGGTGAAAAACTGTTTTTT
d_gene: .
abundance: once
j_gene: TRBJ1-4
v_gene: TRBV13

CDR3aa: CASGTAGTEEKLFF
CDR3nt: TGTGCCAGCGGGACCGCCGGGACGGAAGAAAAACTGTTTTTT
d_gene: .
abundance: .
j_gene: TRBJ1-4
v_gene: TRBV6-5

CDR3aa: CASSKASNQPQHF
CDR3nt: TGTGCCAGCAGCAAAGCCAGCAATCAGCCCCAGCATTTT
d_gene: .
abundance: .
j_gene: TRBJ1-5
v_gene: TRBV4-2

CDR3aa: CASAANYGYTF
CDR3nt: TGTGCCAGCGCGGCTAACTATGGCTACACCTTC
d_gene: .
abundance: .
j_gene: TRBJ1-2
v_gene: TRBV6-9

CDR3aa: CASSSQGNYGYTF
CDR3nt: TGTGCCAGCAGCTCCCAGGGTAACTATGGCTACACCTTC
d_gene: .
abundance: once
j_gene: TRBJ1-2
v_gene: TRBV13

CDR3aa: CASSPEWGQSNTGELFF
CDR3nt: TGTGCCAGCAGTCCGGAGTGGGGACAGTCAAACACCGGGGAGCTGTTTTTT
d_gene: TRBD1
abundance: .
j_gene: TRBJ2-2
v_gene: TRBV2

CDR3aa: CASSLDREDTQYF
CDR3nt: TGTGCCAGCAGCTTAGACAGGGAAGATACGCAGTATTTT
d_gene: .
abundance: .
j_gene: TRBJ2-3
v_gene: TRBV11-2

CDR3aa: CASSPSHVSATNEKLFF
CDR3nt: TGTGCCAGCAGCCCTAGTCACGTCTCCGCAACTAATGAAAAACTGTTTTTT
d_gene: .
abundance: .
j_gene: TRBJ1-4
v_gene: TRBV11-2

CDR3aa: CASSFRDRGLYEQYF
CDR3nt: TGTGCCAGTAGTTTCCGGGACAGGGGGCTCTACGAGCAGTACTTC
d_gene: TRBD1
abundance: .
j_gene: TRBJ2-7
v_gene: TRBV19

CDR3aa: CASSEGQAALGTEAFF
CDR3nt: TGCGCCAGCAGCGAAGGACAGGCCGCCCTGGGCACTGAAGCTTTCTTT
d_gene: TRBD1
abundance: once
j_gene: TRBJ1-1
v_gene: TRBV5-1

CDR3aa: CASSQALVVTGEDYNEQFF
CDR3nt: TGTGCCAGCAGCCAAGCCCTGGTCGTTACAGGGGAAGACTACAATGAGCAGTTCTTC
d_gene: TRBD1
abundance: once
j_gene: TRBJ2-1
v_gene: TRBV4-2

CDR3aa: CASSPPGQGAYEQYF
CDR3nt: TGTGCCAGCAGTCCACCGGGACAGGGGGCCTACGAGCAGTACTTC
d_gene: TRBD1
abundance: .
j_gene: TRBJ2-7
v_gene: TRBV28

CDR3aa: CASSPRQGVNTEAFF
CDR3nt: TGTGCCAGCAGCCCTAGACAGGGCGTGAACACTGAAGCTTTCTTT
d_gene: TRBD1
abundance: once
j_gene: TRBJ1-1
v_gene: TRBV7-6

CDR3aa: CASGSPTTGQGYNEQFF
CDR3nt: TGTGCTAGTGGTTCCCCAACCACAGGGCAGGGGTACAATGAGCAGTTCTTC
d_gene: .
abundance: .
j_gene: TRBJ2-1
v_gene: TRBV12-5

CDR3aa: CAWSVGGPEAQYF
CDR3nt: TGTGCCTGGAGTGTGGGGGGTCCGGAGGCCCAGTACTTC
d_gene: .
abundance: .
j_gene: TRBJ2-5
v_gene: TRBV30

CDR3aa: CASSLSGFGTEAFF
CDR3nt: TGCGCCAGCAGCTTGTCAGGGTTCGGCACTGAAGCTTTCTTT
d_gene: .
abundance: .
j_gene: TRBJ1-1
v_gene: TRBV5-1

CDR3aa: CASSPFRGSPYEQYF
CDR3nt: TGTGCCAGCAGTCCGTTCAGGGGGTCCCCCTACGAGCAGTACTTC
d_gene: TRBD1
abundance: once
j_gene: TRBJ2-7
v_gene: TRBV6-1

CDR3aa: CASSEHRTGTEAFF
CDR3nt: TGCGCCAGCAGTGAGCACCGGACAGGCACTGAAGCTTTCTTT
d_gene: TRBD1
abundance: .
j_gene: TRBJ1-1
v_gene: TRBV10-1

CDR3aa: CASSIGTGPYEQYF
CDR3nt: TGTGCCAGTAGTATCGGGACAGGGCCCTACGAGCAGTACTTC
d_gene: TRBD1
abundance: .
j_gene: TRBJ2-7
v_gene: TRBV19

CDR3aa: CASSYTGFSSYEQYF
CDR3nt: TGTGCCAGCAGCTATACAGGGTTCAGCTCCTACGAGCAGTACTTC
d_gene: .
abundance: .
j_gene: TRBJ2-7
v_gene: TRBV5-5

CDR3aa: CASSGWTGTNEKLFF
CDR3nt: TGTGCCAGCAGTGGATGGACAGGGACTAATGAAAAACTGTTTTTT
d_gene: TRBD1
abundance: .
j_gene: TRBJ1-4
v_gene: TRBV6-1

CDR3aa: CASSVEQGWIYGYTF
CDR3nt: TGTGCCAGCAGTGTCGAACAGGGGTGGATCTATGGCTACACCTTC
d_gene: TRBD1
abundance: .
j_gene: TRBJ1-2
v_gene: TRBV6-5

CDR3aa: CASSWGQGEQYF
CDR3nt: TGTGCCAGCAGTTGGGGACAGGGCGAGCAGTACTTC
d_gene: TRBD1
abundance: once
j_gene: TRBJ2-7
v_gene: TRBV27

CDR3aa: CASSLEAEILTDTQYF
CDR3nt: TGTGCCAGCAGCTTAGAAGCGGAAATCCTCACAGATACGCAGTATTTT
d_gene: .
abundance: once
j_gene: TRBJ2-3
v_gene: TRBV7-9

CDR3aa: CSVVSGPLDYEQYF
CDR3nt: TGCAGCGTTGTTTCAGGACCCCTGGACTACGAGCAGTACTTC
d_gene: .
abundance: once
j_gene: TRBJ2-7
v_gene: TRBV29-1

CDR3aa: CASSPDSYGYTF
CDR3nt: TGTGCCAGCAGTCCGGACAGCTATGGCTACACCTTC
d_gene: .
abundance: .
j_gene: TRBJ1-2
v_gene: TRBV27

CDR3aa: CASSDLQFYNEQFF
CDR3nt: TGTGCCAGCAGTGACTTACAGTTCTACAATGAGCAGTTCTTC
d_gene: .
abundance: few
j_gene: TRBJ2-1
v_gene: TRBV2

CDR3aa: CASSLGGTGITDTQYF
CDR3nt: TGTGCCAGCAGCTTGGGGGGGACAGGGATCACAGATACGCAGTATTTT
d_gene: TRBD1
abundance: medium-sized
j_gene: TRBJ2-3
v_gene: TRBV7-9

CDR3aa: CASSPRRLAGAQETQYF
CDR3nt: TGTGCCAGCAGCCCCAGGCGACTAGCGGGGGCTCAAGAGACCCAGTACTTC
d_gene: TRBD2
abundance: few
j_gene: TRBJ2-5
v_gene: TRBV7-9

CDR3aa: CASSRETVYGYTF
CDR3nt: TGTGCCAGCAGTAGGGAAACAGTGTATGGCTACACCTTC
d_gene: .
abundance: .
j_gene: TRBJ1-2
v_gene: TRBV5-6

CDR3aa: CASRMSGGGTDTQYF
CDR3nt: TGCGCCAGCAGGATGAGCGGGGGAGGCACAGATACGCAGTATTTT
d_gene: TRBD2
abundance: once
j_gene: TRBJ2-3
v_gene: TRBV10-2

CDR3aa: CASSQGLGRSPLHF
CDR3nt: TGCGCCAGCAGCCAAGGTTTAGGGAGGTCACCCCTCCACTTT
d_gene: .
abundance: .
j_gene: TRBJ1-6
v_gene: TRBV4-1

CDR3aa: CASSLWAGGQGVHEQYF
CDR3nt: TGTGCCAGCAGTTTGTGGGCCGGTGGGCAGGGCGTCCACGAGCAGTACTTC
d_gene: .
abundance: .
j_gene: TRBJ2-7
v_gene: TRBV27

CDR3aa: CASSQGTGGSYEQYF
CDR3nt: TGCGCCAGCAGCCAAGGGACAGGGGGCTCCTACGAGCAGTACTTC
d_gene: TRBD1
abundance: few
j_gene: TRBJ2-7
v_gene: TRBV4-1

CDR3aa: CASGYEQYF
CDR3nt: TGTGCCAGCGGCTACGAGCAGTACTTC
d_gene: .
abundance: once
j_gene: TRBJ2-7
v_gene: TRBV28